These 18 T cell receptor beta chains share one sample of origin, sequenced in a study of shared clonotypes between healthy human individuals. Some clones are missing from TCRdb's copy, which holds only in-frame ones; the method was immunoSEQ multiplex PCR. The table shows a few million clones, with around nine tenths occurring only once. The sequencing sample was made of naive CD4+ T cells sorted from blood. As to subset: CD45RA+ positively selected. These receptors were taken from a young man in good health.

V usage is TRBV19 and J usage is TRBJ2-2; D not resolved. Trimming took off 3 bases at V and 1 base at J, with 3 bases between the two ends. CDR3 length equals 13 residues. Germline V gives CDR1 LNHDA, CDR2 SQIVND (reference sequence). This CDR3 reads CASSMGNTGELFF. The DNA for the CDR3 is TGTGCCAGTAGTATGGGGAACACCGGGGAGCTGTTTTTT.

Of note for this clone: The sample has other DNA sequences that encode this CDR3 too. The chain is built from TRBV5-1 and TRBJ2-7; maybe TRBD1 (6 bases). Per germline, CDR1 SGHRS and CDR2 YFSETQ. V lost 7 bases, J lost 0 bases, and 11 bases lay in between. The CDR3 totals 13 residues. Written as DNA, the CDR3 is TGCGCCAGCTCCACAGGGAACTCCTACGAGCAGTACTTC. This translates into CASSTGNSYEQYF.

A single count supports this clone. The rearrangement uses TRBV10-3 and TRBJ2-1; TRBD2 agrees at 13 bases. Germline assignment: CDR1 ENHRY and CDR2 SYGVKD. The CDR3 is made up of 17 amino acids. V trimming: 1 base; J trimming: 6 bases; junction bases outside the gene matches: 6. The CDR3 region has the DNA TGTGCCATCAGTGAGTTCCAACTAGCGGGAGGGAGCAATGAGCAGTTCTTC. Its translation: CAISEFQLAGGSNEQFF.

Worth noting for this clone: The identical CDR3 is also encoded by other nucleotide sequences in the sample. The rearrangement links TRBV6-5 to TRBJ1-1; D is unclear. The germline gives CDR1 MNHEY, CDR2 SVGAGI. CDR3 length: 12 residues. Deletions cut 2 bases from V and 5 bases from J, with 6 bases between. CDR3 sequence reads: CASSYAGTEAFF. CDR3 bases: TGTGCCAGCAGTTACGCGGGGACTGAAGCTTTCTTT.

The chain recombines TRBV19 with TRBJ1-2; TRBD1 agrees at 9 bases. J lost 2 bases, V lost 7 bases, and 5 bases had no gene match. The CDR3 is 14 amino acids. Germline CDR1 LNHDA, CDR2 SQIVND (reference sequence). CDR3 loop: CASTRTGGNYGYTF. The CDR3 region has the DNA TGTGCCAGTACACGTACAGGGGGCAACTATGGCTACACCTTC.

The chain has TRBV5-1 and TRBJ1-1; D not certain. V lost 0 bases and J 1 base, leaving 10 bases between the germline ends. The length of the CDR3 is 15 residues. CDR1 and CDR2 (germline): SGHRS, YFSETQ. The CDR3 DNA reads TGCGCCAGCAGCTTGGATCTACAACCGAACACTGAAGCTTTCTTT. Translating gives CASSLDLQPNTEAFF.

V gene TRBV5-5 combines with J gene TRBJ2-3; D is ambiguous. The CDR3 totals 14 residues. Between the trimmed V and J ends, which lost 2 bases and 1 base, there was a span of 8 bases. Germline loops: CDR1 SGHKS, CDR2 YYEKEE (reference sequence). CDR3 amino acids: CASSFGQGTDTQYF. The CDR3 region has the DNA TGTGCCAGCAGCTTCGGCCAGGGCACAGATACGCAGTATTTT.

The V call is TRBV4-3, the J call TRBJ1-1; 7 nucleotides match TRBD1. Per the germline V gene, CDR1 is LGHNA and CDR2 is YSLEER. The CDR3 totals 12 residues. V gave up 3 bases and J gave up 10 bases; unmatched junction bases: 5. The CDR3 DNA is TGCGCCAGCAGCCAGGACGGGACAGTAGCTTTCTTT. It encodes CASSQDGTVAFF.

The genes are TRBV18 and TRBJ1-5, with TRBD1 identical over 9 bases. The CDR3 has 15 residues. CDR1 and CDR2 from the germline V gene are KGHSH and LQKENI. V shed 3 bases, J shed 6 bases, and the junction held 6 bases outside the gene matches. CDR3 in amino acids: CASSPGTGRVQPQHF. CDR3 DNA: TGTGCCAGCTCACCGGGGACAGGGAGGGTTCAGCCCCAGCATTTT.

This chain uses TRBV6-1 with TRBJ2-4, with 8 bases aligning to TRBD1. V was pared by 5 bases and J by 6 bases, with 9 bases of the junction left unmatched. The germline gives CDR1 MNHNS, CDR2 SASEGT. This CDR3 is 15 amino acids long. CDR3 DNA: TGTGCCAGCAGTATAAAACTCGGACAGGGAAACATTCAGTACTTC. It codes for CASSIKLGQGNIQYF.

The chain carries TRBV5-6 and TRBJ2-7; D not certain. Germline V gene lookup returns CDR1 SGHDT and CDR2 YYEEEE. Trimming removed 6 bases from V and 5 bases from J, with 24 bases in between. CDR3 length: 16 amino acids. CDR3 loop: CASNYLEKTALNEQYF. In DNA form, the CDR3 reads TGTGCCAGCAACTATCTGGAAAAAACGGCCCTAAACGAGCAGTACTTC.

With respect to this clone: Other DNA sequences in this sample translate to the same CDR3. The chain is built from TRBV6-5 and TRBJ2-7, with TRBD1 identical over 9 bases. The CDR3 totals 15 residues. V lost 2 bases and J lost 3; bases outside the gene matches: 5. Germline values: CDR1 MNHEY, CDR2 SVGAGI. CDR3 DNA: TGTGCCAGCAGTTACGCCGGGACAGGGAGCTACGAGCAGTACTTC. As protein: CASSYAGTGSYEQYF.

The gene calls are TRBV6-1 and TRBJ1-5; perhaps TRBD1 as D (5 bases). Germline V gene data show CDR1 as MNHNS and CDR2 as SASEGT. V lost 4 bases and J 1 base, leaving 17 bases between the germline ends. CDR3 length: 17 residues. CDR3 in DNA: TGTGCCAGCAGTGGTTCTAAGGGGTATTCGAGCAATCAGCCCCAGCATTTT. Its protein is CASSGSKGYSSNQPQHF.

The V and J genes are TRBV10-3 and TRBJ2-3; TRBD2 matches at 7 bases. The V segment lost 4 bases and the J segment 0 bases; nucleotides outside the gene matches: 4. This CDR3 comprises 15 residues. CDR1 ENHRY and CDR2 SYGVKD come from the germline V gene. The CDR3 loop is CAISVGGTSTDTQYF. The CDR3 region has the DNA TGTGCCATCAGTGTCGGGGGGACTAGCACAGATACGCAGTATTTT.

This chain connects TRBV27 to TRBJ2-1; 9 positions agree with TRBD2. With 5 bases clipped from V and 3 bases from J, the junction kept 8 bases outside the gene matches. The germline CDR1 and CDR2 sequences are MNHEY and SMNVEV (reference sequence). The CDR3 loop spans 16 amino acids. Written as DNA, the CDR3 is TGTGCCAGCAGTCCCTCTAGCGGGGAGGGCTACAATGAGCAGTTCTTC. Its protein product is CASSPSSGEGYNEQFF.

In nucleotides, the CDR3 is TGCGCCAGCAGCGGCTCCGGGGGAACCGAAGAGACCCAGTACTTC. Translation: CASSGSGGTEETQYF. The chain uses TRBV5-1 and TRBJ2-5, with D perhaps matching TRBD2 (6 bases). Trimming removed 4 bases from V and 3 bases from J, with 16 bases in between. The germline V gene has CDR1 SGHRS and CDR2 YFSETQ. This CDR3 is 15 amino acids long.

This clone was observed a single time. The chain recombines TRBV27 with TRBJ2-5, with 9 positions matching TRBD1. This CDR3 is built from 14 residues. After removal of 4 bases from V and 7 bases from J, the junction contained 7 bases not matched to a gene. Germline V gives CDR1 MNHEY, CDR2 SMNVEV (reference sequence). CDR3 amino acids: CASSSTGGTGTQYF. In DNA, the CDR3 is TGTGCCAGCAGTTCAACAGGGGGCACGGGGACCCAGTACTTC.

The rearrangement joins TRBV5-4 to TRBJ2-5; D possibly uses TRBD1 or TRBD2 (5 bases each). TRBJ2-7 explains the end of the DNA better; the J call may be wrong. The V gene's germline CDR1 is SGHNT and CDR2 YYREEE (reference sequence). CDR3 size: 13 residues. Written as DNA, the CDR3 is TGTGCCAGCAGCCGGGACGGAACCTACGAGCAGTACTTC. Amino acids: CASSRDGTYEQYF.